Listed below are T cell receptor beta chains from one sample, sequenced in a study of blood T cell repertoires in COVID-19. Clones were sequenced by immunoSEQ multiplex PCR, and TCRdb holds only the in-frame ones, with some missing. The sample carries roughly 100,000 clones, more than 85% recorded once. Sequenced sample: peripheral blood. The source of these receptors is a human donor in a cohort sampled during active COVID-19. The CDR3 runs from the conserved cysteine through the conserved F or W. The D gene is left open where the match is weak. Not all rows give a size; the values are once, few, many and, for expanded clones, a class.

-	once	TRBV18	TRBJ1-1	TGTGCCAGCTCACCATTGCCAGGGTTGAACACTGAAGCTTTCTTT	CASSPLPGLNTEAFF
TRBD1	once	TRBV4-1	TRBJ1-1	TGCGCCAGCAGCCAAGGAACAGGGGCTAACACTGAAGCTTTCTTT	CASSQGTGANTEAFF
TRBD2	-	TRBV5-4	TRBJ2-2	TGTGCCAGCAGCCAAGGACTAGCGGTGAACACCGGGGAGCTGTTTTTT	CASSQGLAVNTGELFF
-	once	TRBV19	TRBJ1-2	TGTGCCAGTAGTATAGACTCAGGGTCCCCCTATGGCTACACCTTC	CASSIDSGSPYGYTF
-	-	TRBV19	TRBJ1-3	TGTGCCAGTAGTATCCAGGGGAGCTCTGGAAACACCATATATTTT	CASSIQGSSGNTIYF
-	-	TRBV28	TRBJ1-6	TGTGCCAGCAGTTTATGGCCCCAGACAGCTACCCACTATAATTCACCCCTCCACTTT	CASSLWPQTATHYNSPLHF
TRBD2	-	TRBV28	TRBJ2-3	TGTGCCAGCAGTAGCGGGAGAGATACGCAGTATTTT	CASSSGRDTQYF
-	-	TRBV5-1	TRBJ1-1	TGCGCCAGCAGCATTACCGGGACTGTAGGGGCTTTCTTT	CASSITGTVGAFF
TRBD2	-	TRBV6-1	TRBJ2-7	TGTGCCAGCAGTGAACTAGCGGGGGACTACGAGCAGTACTTC	CASSELAGDYEQYF
-	-	TRBV15	TRBJ2-2	TGTGCCACCAGCAGAGATTCTAGCCGCAATGCCGGGGAGCTGTTTTTT	CATSRDSSRNAGELFF
-	-	TRBV27	TRBJ2-7	TGTGCCAGCAGTTTAGTAGGGGCCTCCTACGAGCAGTACTTC	CASSLVGASYEQYF
-	-	TRBV28	TRBJ2-7	TGTGCCAGCAGTTTCCCCCACGAGAGGTTTCCTTACTTTTTGTCCTACGAGCAGTACTTC	CASSFPHERFPYFLSYEQYF
TRBD1	few	TRBV7-9	TRBJ1-5	TGTGCCAGGGGTGGGAATCTACAGGGGGCGAGCAATCAGCCCCAGCATTTT	CARGGNLQGASNQPQHF
-	-	TRBV6-1	TRBJ2-6	TGTGCCAGCAGTGACAGACAGCGCTCTGGGGCCAACGTCCTGACTTTC	CASSDRQRSGANVLTF
TRBD2	once	TRBV6-1	TRBJ2-1	TGTGCCAGCAGTGAAGCGGCGGGAGGTCATATCGATGAGCAGTTCTTC	CASSEAAGGHIDEQFF
-	few	TRBV7-8	TRBJ2-7	TGTGCCAGCAGCTCGACTAGGACCTACGAGCAGTACTTC	CASSSTRTYEQYF
TRBD1	-	TRBV29-1	TRBJ1-3	TGCAGCACAGGGGTGAATGGAAACACCATATATTTT	CSTGVNGNTIYF
TRBD2	-	TRBV7-2	TRBJ2-1	TGTGCCAGCAGCCCCAGCGGGGGGCCCTACAATGAGCAGTTCTTC	CASSPSGGPYNEQFF
-	-	TRBV5-1	TRBJ1-4	TGCGCCAGCAGCTTGGACAGATTGGATGAAAAACTGTTTTTT	CASSLDRLDEKLFF
TRBD1	-	TRBV14	TRBJ2-7	TGTGCCAGCAGCCTTTATTCCGGGACAGTATACGAGCAGTACTTC	CASSLYSGTVYEQYF
TRBD2	-	TRBV7-9	TRBJ2-7	TGTGCCAGCAGCTTATTTGGTAGCGGGCAGTCCTACGAGCAGTACTTC	CASSLFGSGQSYEQYF
-	-	TRBV28	TRBJ1-5	TGTGCCAGCAGTATACAGGGTCAGCCCCAGCATTTT	CASSIQGQPQHF
TRBD1	-	TRBV2	TRBJ1-1	TGTGCCAGCAGCGAACAGGGGCCCACTGAAGCTTTCTTT	CASSEQGPTEAFF
-	-	TRBV5-5	TRBJ1-4	TGTGCCAGCAGCTTGGCGGGGATGTGGGCAACTAATGAAAAACTGTTTTTT	CASSLAGMWATNEKLFF
-	once	TRBV12-3/TRBV12-4	TRBJ1-1	TGTGCCAGCAGTTTAGTCGAGGAAGCTTTCTTT	CASSLVEEAFF
-	-	TRBV27	TRBJ1-2	TGTGCCAGCAGTACGGCCCCGGGTCCATTTGGCTACACCTTC	CASSTAPGPFGYTF
TRBD2	-	TRBV5-1	TRBJ2-3	TGCGCCAGCAGCTTGGCCGGCGGGAGAGGCACAGATACGCAGTATTTT	CASSLAGGRGTDTQYF
-	-	TRBV2	TRBJ2-1	TGTGCCACCACGGGAGCTATAACTTACAATGAGCAGTTCTTC	CATTGAITYNEQFF
TRBD1	-	TRBV18	TRBJ1-1	TGTGCCAGCTCACCACGGGGGACAGGGCGCTTGAACACTGAAGCTTTCTTT	CASSPRGTGRLNTEAFF
TRBD1	-	TRBV25-1	TRBJ1-2	TGTGCCAGCAGATGGGCAGGGGGCGGTGGCTACACCTTC	CASRWAGGGGYTF
TRBD1	-	TRBV11-2	TRBJ1-2	TGTGCCAGCAGCTCCAGGACAGGGGGTCACTATGGCTACACCTTC	CASSSRTGGHYGYTF
TRBD2	-	TRBV28	TRBJ2-7	TGTGCCAGCAGTTTCCCCCTAGCGGGCACCTCCTACGAGCAGTACTTC	CASSFPLAGTSYEQYF
-	once	TRBV5-1	TRBJ2-1	TGCGCCAGCAGCCCTCCGATGAGCTCCTACAATGAGCAGTTCTTC	CASSPPMSSYNEQFF